The rows below give T cell receptor beta chains drawn from one sample of a study of cytomegalovirus exposure and HLA in healthy donors. TCRdb's copy holds only in-frame clones and misses some; the assay was immunoSEQ multiplex PCR. The sample lists 150,000 to 200,000 clones; nearly 80% were seen once. The source material was PBMCs. The receptors stem from a man in his forties or fifties in good health and CMV-seropositive. Each CDR3 is given with its conserved first and last residue. The order of the fields is clone size, D gene, J gene, V gene, CDR3 protein, CDR3 DNA. D genes are given only for firm matches. Clone size, where shown, is once, few, many, or a class for clones that have expanded.

size: .
D: .
J: TRBJ2-1
V: TRBV28
CDR3: CASSLQPYSYNEQFF
DNA: TGTGCCAGCAGTTTACAACCCTACTCCTACAATGAGCAGTTCTTC

size: .
D: TRBD1
J: TRBJ2-7
V: TRBV2
CDR3: CASSRDRAYEQYF
DNA: TGTGCCAGCAGTCGGGACAGGGCCTACGAGCAGTACTTC

size: .
D: TRBD1
J: TRBJ2-7
V: TRBV7-2
CDR3: CASSSPGQGSYEQYF
DNA: TGTGCCAGCAGCTCGCCGGGACAGGGTTCCTACGAGCAGTACTTC

size: .
D: .
J: TRBJ2-3
V: TRBV6-5
CDR3: CASSNSDTQYF
DNA: TGTGCCAGCAGTAATAGCGATACGCAGTATTTT

size: .
D: TRBD1
J: TRBJ1-2
V: TRBV19
CDR3: CASSIDRPGTGDAGRGYTF
DNA: TGTGCCAGTAGTATAGATCGTCCGGGGACAGGGGATGCTGGAAGAGGCTACACCTTC

size: .
D: TRBD1
J: TRBJ1-1
V: TRBV9
CDR3: CASSRDSLNTEAFF
DNA: TGTGCCAGCAGTAGGGACAGCCTGAACACTGAAGCTTTCTTT

size: .
D: .
J: TRBJ1-2
V: TRBV29-1
CDR3: CSVSGINYGYTF
DNA: TGCAGCGTTAGCGGCATAAACTATGGCTACACCTTC

size: .
D: .
J: TRBJ1-6
V: TRBV6-6
CDR3: CASSRERDSPLHF
DNA: TGTGCCAGCAGCCGAGAGCGGGATTCACCCCTCCACTTT

size: .
D: TRBD1
J: TRBJ2-5
V: TRBV18
CDR3: CASLTGAYQETQYF
DNA: TGTGCCAGCTTGACAGGGGCGTACCAAGAGACCCAGTACTTC

size: few
D: .
J: TRBJ2-3
V: TRBV6-1
CDR3: CASRGGFGGDTQYF
DNA: TGTGCCAGCAGGGGGGGCTTCGGGGGGGATACGCAGTATTTT

size: .
D: .
J: TRBJ1-2
V: TRBV5-6
CDR3: CASSLGQISYGYTF
DNA: TGTGCCAGCAGCTTAGGACAGATTTCCTATGGCTACACCTTC

size: .
D: TRBD1
J: TRBJ1-3
V: TRBV7-2
CDR3: CASSRDRSSGNTIYF
DNA: TGTGCCAGCAGCCGGGACAGGTCTTCTGGAAACACCATATATTTT

size: once
D: TRBD2
J: TRBJ2-1
V: TRBV25-1
CDR3: CASSVFSGGFYEQFF
DNA: TGTGCCAGCAGTGTTTTCAGCGGGGGGTTTTATGAGCAGTTCTTC

size: .
D: TRBD1
J: TRBJ1-2
V: TRBV5-1
CDR3: CASRDDRATQGYTF
DNA: TGCGCCAGCAGGGATGACAGGGCAACTCAGGGCTACACCTTC

size: few
D: TRBD2
J: TRBJ2-5
V: TRBV5-8
CDR3: CASSSRLAGGAQYF
DNA: TGTGCCAGCAGCTCTCGACTAGCGGGGGGAGCCCAGTACTTC

size: .
D: .
J: TRBJ2-5
V: TRBV20-1
CDR3: CSARNLETQYF
DNA: TGCAGTGCTAGGAACTTAGAGACCCAGTACTTC

size: .
D: .
J: TRBJ1-2
V: TRBV6-1
CDR3: CASSELVGGEYGYTF
DNA: TGTGCCAGCAGTGAACTTGTGGGGGGGGAGTATGGCTACACCTTC

size: .
D: .
J: TRBJ2-5
V: TRBV21-1
CDR3: CASPSRTRETQYF
DNA: TGTGCCAGCCCTTCTAGAACTAGAGAGACCCAGTACTTC

size: .
D: TRBD1
J: TRBJ1-5
V: TRBV6-1
CDR3: CASSEAQGTQPQHF
DNA: TGTGCCAGCAGTGAGGCACAGGGGACACAGCCCCAGCATTTT

size: .
D: TRBD1
J: TRBJ1-6
V: TRBV5-1
CDR3: CASSSATGDSPLHF
DNA: TGCGCCAGCAGCTCAGCGACAGGGGATTCACCCCTCCACTTT

size: .
D: TRBD1
J: TRBJ1-2
V: TRBV6-1
CDR3: CASSAPPGQEFINYGYTF
DNA: TGTGCCAGCAGTGCCCCCCCGGGACAGGAATTCATTAACTATGGCTACACCTTC

size: .
D: TRBD2
J: TRBJ2-1
V: TRBV19
CDR3: CASSTGLAGYNEQFF
DNA: TGTGCCAGTAGTACGGGACTAGCGGGGTACAATGAGCAGTTCTTC

size: .
D: TRBD2
J: TRBJ2-5
V: TRBV4-2
CDR3: CASSQTSGQETQYF
DNA: TGTGCCAGCAGCCAAACTAGCGGACAAGAGACCCAGTACTTC

size: .
D: .
J: TRBJ1-1
V: TRBV7-8
CDR3: CASSRGGTEAFF
DNA: TGTGCCAGCAGCCGCGGGGGGACTGAAGCTTTCTTT

size: .
D: TRBD2
J: TRBJ2-3
V: TRBV5-1
CDR3: CASSPRTSGGADTQYF
DNA: TGCGCCAGCAGCCCCAGGACTAGCGGGGGGGCAGATACGCAGTATTTT

size: .
D: .
J: TRBJ1-2
V: TRBV19
CDR3: CASSMTVGYGYTF
DNA: TGTGCCAGTAGTATGACAGTTGGATATGGCTACACCTTC

size: .
D: TRBD1
J: TRBJ1-4
V: TRBV29-1
CDR3: CSGTRTGDEKLFF
DNA: TGCAGCGGTACAAGGACAGGGGACGAAAAACTGTTTTTT

size: .
D: TRBD1
J: TRBJ2-7
V: TRBV19
CDR3: CASSIGTGYYEQYF
DNA: TGTGCCAGTAGTATCGGGACAGGGTACTACGAGCAGTACTTC

size: .
D: .
J: TRBJ2-1
V: TRBV10-1
CDR3: CASSEREYNEQFF
DNA: TGCGCCAGCAGTGAAAGGGAGTACAATGAGCAGTTCTTC

size: .
D: .
J: TRBJ1-6
V: TRBV5-6
CDR3: CASTYMADSSYNSPLHF
DNA: TGTGCCAGCACTTATATGGCAGACAGCTCCTATAATTCACCCCTCCACTTT

size: .
D: TRBD1
J: TRBJ2-6
V: TRBV10-3
CDR3: CAIQGDSGANVLTF
DNA: TGTGCCATTCAGGGGGATAGTGGGGCCAACGTCCTGACTTTC

size: .
D: TRBD2
J: TRBJ2-5
V: TRBV5-1
CDR3: CASSLAPSGGETQYF
DNA: TGCGCCAGCAGCTTGGCCCCTAGCGGGGGTGAGACCCAGTACTTC

size: .
D: .
J: TRBJ1-4
V: TRBV5-1
CDR3: CASSVGGPNEKLFF
DNA: TGCGCCAGCAGCGTGGGGGGGCCTAATGAAAAACTGTTTTTT

size: few
D: TRBD1
J: TRBJ2-5
V: TRBV27
CDR3: CASSSLGTGGETQYF
DNA: TGTGCCAGCAGTTCGCTCGGGACAGGAGGAGAGACCCAGTACTTC

size: few
D: .
J: TRBJ1-2
V: TRBV18
CDR3: CASSRSLGESGGYTF
DNA: TGTGCCAGCTCACGATCCCTCGGGGAATCAGGCGGCTACACCTTC

size: .
D: TRBD1
J: TRBJ2-7
V: TRBV6-1
CDR3: CASLRTGGYEQYF
DNA: TGTGCCAGTCTCCGGACAGGGGGCTACGAGCAGTACTTC

size: once
D: .
J: TRBJ2-3
V: TRBV6-1
CDR3: CASSEAYYTDTQYF
DNA: TGTGCCAGCAGTGAAGCGTACTACACAGATACGCAGTATTTT

size: .
D: TRBD2
J: TRBJ2-1
V: TRBV7-2
CDR3: CASRGRLAGGLNEQFF
DNA: TGTGCCAGCAGGGGGAGACTAGCGGGGGGGCTCAATGAGCAGTTCTTC

size: few
D: TRBD2
J: TRBJ2-3
V: TRBV10-3
CDR3: CAIATRLAGGLTSTDTQYF
DNA: TGTGCCATCGCAACGAGACTAGCGGGGGGCCTGACTAGCACAGATACGCAGTATTTT

size: .
D: TRBD1
J: TRBJ1-3
V: TRBV7-2
CDR3: CASSGRDRAISGNTIYF
DNA: TGTGCCAGCAGCGGCCGGGACAGGGCGATCTCTGGAAACACCATATATTTT

size: .
D: TRBD1
J: TRBJ2-5
V: TRBV10-1
CDR3: CASSSAGTGGETQYF
DNA: TGCGCCAGCAGTTCCGCCGGGACAGGGGGCGAGACCCAGTACTTC

size: .
D: .
J: TRBJ2-7
V: TRBV6-1
CDR3: CASSRLVYEQYF
DNA: TGTGCCAGCAGTCGACTAGTGTACGAGCAGTACTTC

size: few
D: TRBD1
J: TRBJ1-4
V: TRBV6-5
CDR3: CASSYRLAGGEKLFF
DNA: TGTGCCAGCAGTTACCGCCTGGCAGGGGGTGAAAAACTGTTTTTT

size: .
D: .
J: TRBJ1-2
V: TRBV6-1
CDR3: CASSGTAIYGYTF
DNA: TGTGCCAGCAGTGGGACAGCCATCTATGGCTACACCTTC

size: .
D: TRBD2
J: TRBJ2-1
V: TRBV7-6
CDR3: CASSVDLGTSGYNEQFF
DNA: TGTGCCAGCAGCGTCGACCTCGGGACTAGCGGGTACAATGAGCAGTTCTTC

size: .
D: .
J: TRBJ2-1
V: TRBV5-1
CDR3: CASSPGSYNEQFF
DNA: TGCGCCAGCAGCCCCGGTTCCTACAATGAGCAGTTCTTC

size: .
D: .
J: TRBJ2-1
V: TRBV6-5
CDR3: CASTSVKDYNEQFF
DNA: TGTGCCAGCACTAGCGTCAAAGACTACAATGAGCAGTTCTTC

size: .
D: .
J: TRBJ1-2
V: TRBV6-5
CDR3: CASNQGYTF
DNA: TGTGCCAGCAACCAGGGCTACACCTTC

size: .
D: .
J: TRBJ1-1
V: TRBV28
CDR3: CASSLVGRENTEAFF
DNA: TGTGCCAGCAGTTTAGTTGGCAGGGAAAACACTGAAGCTTTCTTT

size: .
D: .
J: TRBJ2-7
V: TRBV4-3
CDR3: CASSQIDSSYEQYF
DNA: TGCGCCAGCAGCCAAATCGACAGCTCCTACGAGCAGTACTTC

size: .
D: .
J: TRBJ2-1
V: TRBV7-3
CDR3: CASSLGGSEQFF
DNA: TGTGCCAGCAGCTTAGGGGGGAGTGAGCAGTTCTTC

size: .
D: .
J: TRBJ1-5
V: TRBV19
CDR3: CASKDLRVSSNQPQHF
DNA: TGTGCCAGTAAAGATCTGAGAGTTTCTTCCAATCAGCCCCAGCATTTT

size: .
D: .
J: TRBJ2-3
V: TRBV4-2
CDR3: CASSQDKVLSGSTDTQYF
DNA: TGTGCCAGCAGCCAAGATAAAGTTTTGAGCGGGAGCACAGATACGCAGTATTTT

size: .
D: TRBD1
J: TRBJ1-6
V: TRBV13
CDR3: CASSRATGANSPLHF
DNA: TGTGCCAGCAGCCGAGCGACAGGGGCGAATTCACCCCTCCACTTT

size: .
D: TRBD2
J: TRBJ2-3
V: TRBV5-4
CDR3: CASSLAGEPDTQYF
DNA: TGTGCCAGCAGCTTAGCGGGGGAGCCAGATACGCAGTATTTT

size: .
D: .
J: TRBJ1-1
V: TRBV5-8
CDR3: CASSLGLRGTDTEAFF
DNA: TGTGCCAGCAGCTTGGGCCTAAGGGGGACGGACACTGAAGCTTTCTTT

size: .
D: .
J: TRBJ1-4
V: TRBV11-2
CDR3: CASSVTGNPEKLFF
DNA: TGTGCCAGCAGCGTTACGGGAAACCCTGAAAAACTGTTTTTT